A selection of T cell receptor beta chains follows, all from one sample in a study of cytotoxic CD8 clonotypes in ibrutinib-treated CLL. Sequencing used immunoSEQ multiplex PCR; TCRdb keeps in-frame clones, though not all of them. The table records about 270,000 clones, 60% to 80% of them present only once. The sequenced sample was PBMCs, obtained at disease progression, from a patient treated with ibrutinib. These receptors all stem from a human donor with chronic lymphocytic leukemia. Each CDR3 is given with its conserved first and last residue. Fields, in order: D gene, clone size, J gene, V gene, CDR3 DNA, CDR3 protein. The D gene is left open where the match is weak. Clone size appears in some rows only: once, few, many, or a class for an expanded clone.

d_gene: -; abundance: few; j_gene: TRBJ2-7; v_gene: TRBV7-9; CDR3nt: TGTGCCAGCACCAAAAATCCCGACTACGAGCAGTACTTC; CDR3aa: CASTKNPDYEQYF
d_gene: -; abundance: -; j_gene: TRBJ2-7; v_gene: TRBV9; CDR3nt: TGTGCCAGCAGGCGCTGGGATGGGGCCTACGAGCAGTACTTC; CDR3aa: CASRRWDGAYEQYF
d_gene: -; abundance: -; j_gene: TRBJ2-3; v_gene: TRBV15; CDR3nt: TGTGCCACCAGCAGAGAGGGACAACCCACAGATACGCAGTATTTT; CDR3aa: CATSREGQPTDTQYF
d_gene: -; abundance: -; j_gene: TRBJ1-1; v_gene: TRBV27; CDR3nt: TGTGCCAGCAGTTTTCCCGGGAGCACTGAAGCTTTCTTT; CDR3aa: CASSFPGSTEAFF
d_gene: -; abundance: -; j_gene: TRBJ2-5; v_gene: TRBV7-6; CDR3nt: TGTGCCAGCAGTCGGGGTAGTTTCGCAGAGACCCAGTACTTC; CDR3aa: CASSRGSFAETQYF
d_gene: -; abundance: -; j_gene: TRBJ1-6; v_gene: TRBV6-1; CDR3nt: TGTGCCAGCAGTGAAAGCCCATCGGGGGCAGGTTATAATTCACCCCTCCACTTT; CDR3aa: CASSESPSGAGYNSPLHF
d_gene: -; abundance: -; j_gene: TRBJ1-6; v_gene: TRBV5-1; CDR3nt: TGCGCCAGCAGCTTGGTACTAGAGAATTCACCCCTCCACTTT; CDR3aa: CASSLVLENSPLHF
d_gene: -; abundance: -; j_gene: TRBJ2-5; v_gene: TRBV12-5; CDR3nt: TGTGCTAGTGGTTTGGTACAACGGCTCGGGGAGACCCAGTACTTC; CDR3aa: CASGLVQRLGETQYF
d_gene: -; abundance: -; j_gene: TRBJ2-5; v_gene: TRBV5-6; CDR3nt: TGTGCCAGCAGCTCGCCGAGGTACCGGTACCAAGAGACCCAGTACTTC; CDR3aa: CASSSPRYRYQETQYF
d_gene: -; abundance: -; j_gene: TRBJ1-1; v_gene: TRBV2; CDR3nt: TGTGCCAGCAATAAGGGATGGGGCCTGGACACTGAAGCTTTCTTT; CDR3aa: CASNKGWGLDTEAFF
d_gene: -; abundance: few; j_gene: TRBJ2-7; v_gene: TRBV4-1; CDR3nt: TGCGCCAGCAGCCATGTGGGGCTGCAACCCTCCTACGAGCAGTACTTC; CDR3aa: CASSHVGLQPSYEQYF
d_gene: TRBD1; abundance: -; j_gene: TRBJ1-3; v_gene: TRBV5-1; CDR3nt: TGCGCCAGCAGCAACCGGGACAGGGGCCCTGGAAACACCATATATTTT; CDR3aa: CASSNRDRGPGNTIYF
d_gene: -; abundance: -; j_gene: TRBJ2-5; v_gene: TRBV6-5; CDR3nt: TGTGCCAGCAGTTACTCAGGGAAGCGAGGAGAGACCCAGTACTTC; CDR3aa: CASSYSGKRGETQYF
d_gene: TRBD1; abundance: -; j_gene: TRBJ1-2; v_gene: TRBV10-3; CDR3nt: TGTGCCATCAGTTCCTGGGACAGCCCGAAGAGGTATGGCTACACCTTC; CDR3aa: CAISSWDSPKRYGYTF
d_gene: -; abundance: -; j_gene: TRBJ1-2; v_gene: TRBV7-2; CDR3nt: TGTGCCAGCAGCCCCGGCGGCGGTTTCTATGGCTACACCTTC; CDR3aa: CASSPGGGFYGYTF